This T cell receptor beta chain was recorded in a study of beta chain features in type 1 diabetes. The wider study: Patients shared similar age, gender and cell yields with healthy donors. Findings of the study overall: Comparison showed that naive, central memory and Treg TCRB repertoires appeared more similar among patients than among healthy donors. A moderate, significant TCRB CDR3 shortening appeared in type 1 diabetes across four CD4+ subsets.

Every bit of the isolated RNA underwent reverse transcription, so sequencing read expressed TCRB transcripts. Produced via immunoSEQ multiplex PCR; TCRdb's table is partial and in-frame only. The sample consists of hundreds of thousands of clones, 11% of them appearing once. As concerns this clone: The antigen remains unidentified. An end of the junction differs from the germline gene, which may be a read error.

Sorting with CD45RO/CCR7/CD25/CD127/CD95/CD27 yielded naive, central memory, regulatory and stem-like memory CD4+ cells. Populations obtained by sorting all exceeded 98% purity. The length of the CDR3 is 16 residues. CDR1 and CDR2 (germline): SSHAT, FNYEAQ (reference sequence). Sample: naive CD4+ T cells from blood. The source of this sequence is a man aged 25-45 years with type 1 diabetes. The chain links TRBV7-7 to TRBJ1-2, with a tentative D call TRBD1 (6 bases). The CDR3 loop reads CASTRGQGRANYGYTF. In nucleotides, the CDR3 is TGTGCTAGCACGCGAGGCCAGGGGAGGGCTAACTATGGCTACACCTTC.